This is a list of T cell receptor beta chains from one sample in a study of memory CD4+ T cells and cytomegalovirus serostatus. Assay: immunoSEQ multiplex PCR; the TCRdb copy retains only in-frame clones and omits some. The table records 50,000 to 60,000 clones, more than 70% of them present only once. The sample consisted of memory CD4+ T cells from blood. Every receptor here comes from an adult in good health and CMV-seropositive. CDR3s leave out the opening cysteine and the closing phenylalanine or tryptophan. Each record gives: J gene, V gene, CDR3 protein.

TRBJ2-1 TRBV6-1 ASSEVVAGNNEQF
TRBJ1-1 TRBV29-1 SVQGPNTEAF
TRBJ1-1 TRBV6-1 ASRADRGEAF
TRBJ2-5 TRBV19 ASSAGWIRTVKSLETQY
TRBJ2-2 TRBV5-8 ASSLLGENTGELF
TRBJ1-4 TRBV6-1 ASSEARGSTNEKLF
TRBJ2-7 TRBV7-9 ASSFPPRAGGDEQY
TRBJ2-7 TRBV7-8 ASSQRGSPNEQY
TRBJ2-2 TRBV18 ASSPGTSITGELF
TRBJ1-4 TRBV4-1 ASSPGQGATNEKLF
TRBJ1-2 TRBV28 ASSYPRQGINYGYT
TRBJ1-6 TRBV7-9 ASSFLGAQSPLH
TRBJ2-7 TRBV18 ASSPPGQGAGGEQY
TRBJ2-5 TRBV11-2 ASSRSDLQETQY
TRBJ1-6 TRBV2 ASSGDSDKSPLH
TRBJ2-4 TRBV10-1 ASSDPGNIQY
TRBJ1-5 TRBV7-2 ASSLGQPYQPQH
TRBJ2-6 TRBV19 ASSVTGSGANVLT
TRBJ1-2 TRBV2 ASSASRDRGNGYT
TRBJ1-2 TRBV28 ASQPSGPPRSDGYT
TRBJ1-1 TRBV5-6 ASSWGRGWTEAF
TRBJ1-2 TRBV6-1 ASSTQALGYFGYT
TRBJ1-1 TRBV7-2 ASSTLPAGNTEAF
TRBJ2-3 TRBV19 ASSKGTGGTDTQY
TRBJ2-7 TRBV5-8 ASRYQGASYEQY
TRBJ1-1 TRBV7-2 ASSLPPTTEAF
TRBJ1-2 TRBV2 ASSDWGGRGLLSDYGYT
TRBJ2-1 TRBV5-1 ASSLVVSGPYNEQF
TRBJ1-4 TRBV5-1 ASRSSGRADEKLF
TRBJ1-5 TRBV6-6 ASSYGSRNSNQPQH
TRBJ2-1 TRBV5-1 ASSGVQLFSYNEQF
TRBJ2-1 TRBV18 ASSPEAGAGGGYNEQF
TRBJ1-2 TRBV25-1 ASSESVTSFYGYT
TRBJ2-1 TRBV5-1 ASRNREVDEQF
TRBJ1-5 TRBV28 ASSRGVKSNQPQH
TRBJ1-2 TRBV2 ASSMGQGDGYT